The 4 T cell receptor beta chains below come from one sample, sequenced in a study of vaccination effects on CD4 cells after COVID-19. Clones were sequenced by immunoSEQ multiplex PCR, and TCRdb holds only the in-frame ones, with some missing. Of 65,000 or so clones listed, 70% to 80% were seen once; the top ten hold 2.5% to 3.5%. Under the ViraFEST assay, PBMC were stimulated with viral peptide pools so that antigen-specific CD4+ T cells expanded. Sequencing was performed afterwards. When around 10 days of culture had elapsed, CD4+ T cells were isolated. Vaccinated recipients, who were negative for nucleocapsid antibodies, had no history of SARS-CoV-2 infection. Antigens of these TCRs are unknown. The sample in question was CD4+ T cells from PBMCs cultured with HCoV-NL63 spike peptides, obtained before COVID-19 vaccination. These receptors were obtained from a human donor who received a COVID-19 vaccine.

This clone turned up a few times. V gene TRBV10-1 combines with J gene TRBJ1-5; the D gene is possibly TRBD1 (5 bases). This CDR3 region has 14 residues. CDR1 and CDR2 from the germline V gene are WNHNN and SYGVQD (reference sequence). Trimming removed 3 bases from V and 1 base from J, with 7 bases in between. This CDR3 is CASSDGGSNQPQHF. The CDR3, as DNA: TGCGCCAGCAGTGACGGGGGGAGCAATCAGCCCCAGCATTTT.

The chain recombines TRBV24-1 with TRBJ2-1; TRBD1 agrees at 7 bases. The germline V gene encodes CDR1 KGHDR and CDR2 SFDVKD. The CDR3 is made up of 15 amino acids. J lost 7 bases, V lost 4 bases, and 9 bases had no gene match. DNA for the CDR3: TGTGCCACCAGTGACCCGACAGGGTCGGGGAATGAGCAGTTCTTC. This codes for CATSDPTGSGNEQFF.

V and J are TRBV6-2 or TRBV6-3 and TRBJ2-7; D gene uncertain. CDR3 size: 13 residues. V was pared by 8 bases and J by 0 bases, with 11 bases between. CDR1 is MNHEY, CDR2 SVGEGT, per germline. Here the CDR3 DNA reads TGTGCCAGCCGCCCCAGGAACTCCTACGAGCAGTACGTC. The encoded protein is CASRPRNSYEQYV.

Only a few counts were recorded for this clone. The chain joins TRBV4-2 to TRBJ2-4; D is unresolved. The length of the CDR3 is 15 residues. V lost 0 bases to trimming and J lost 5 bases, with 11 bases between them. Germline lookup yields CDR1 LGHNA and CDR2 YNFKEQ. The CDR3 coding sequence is TGTGCCAGCAGCCAAGAACGGGTACCGGAAAACATTCAGTACTTC. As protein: CASSQERVPENIQYF.